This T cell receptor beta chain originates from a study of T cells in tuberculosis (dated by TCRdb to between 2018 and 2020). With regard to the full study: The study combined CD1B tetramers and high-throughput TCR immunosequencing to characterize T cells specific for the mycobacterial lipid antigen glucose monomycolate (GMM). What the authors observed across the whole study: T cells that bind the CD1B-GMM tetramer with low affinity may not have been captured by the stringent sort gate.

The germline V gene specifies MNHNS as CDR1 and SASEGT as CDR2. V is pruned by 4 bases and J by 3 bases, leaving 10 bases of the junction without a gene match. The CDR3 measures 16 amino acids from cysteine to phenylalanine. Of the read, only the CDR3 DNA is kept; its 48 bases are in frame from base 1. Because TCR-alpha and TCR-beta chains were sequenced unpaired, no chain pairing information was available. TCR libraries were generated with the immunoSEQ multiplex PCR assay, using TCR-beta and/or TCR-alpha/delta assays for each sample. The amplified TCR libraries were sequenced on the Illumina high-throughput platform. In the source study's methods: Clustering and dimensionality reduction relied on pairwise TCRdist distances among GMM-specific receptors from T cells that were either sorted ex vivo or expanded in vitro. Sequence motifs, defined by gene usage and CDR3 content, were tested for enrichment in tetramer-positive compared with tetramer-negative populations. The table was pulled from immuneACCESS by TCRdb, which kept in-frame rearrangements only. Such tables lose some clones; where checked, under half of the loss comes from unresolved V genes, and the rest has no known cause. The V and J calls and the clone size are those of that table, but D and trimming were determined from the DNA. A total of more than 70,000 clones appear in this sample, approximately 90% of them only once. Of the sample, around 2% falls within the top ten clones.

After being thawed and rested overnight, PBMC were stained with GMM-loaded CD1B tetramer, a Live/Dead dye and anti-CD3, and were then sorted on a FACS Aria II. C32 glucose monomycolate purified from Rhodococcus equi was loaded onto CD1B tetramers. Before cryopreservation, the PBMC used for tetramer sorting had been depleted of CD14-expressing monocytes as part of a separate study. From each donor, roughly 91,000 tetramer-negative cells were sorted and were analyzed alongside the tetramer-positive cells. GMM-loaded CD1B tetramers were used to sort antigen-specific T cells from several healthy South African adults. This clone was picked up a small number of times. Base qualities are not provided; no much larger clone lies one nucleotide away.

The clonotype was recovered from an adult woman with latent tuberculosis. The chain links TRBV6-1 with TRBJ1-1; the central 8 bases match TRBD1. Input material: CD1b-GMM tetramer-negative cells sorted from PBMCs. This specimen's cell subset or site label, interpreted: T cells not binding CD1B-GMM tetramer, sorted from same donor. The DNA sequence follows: TGTGCCAGCAGTGCCACTCTCAGGGGGCGCGACACTGAAGCTTTCTTT. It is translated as CASSATLRGRDTEAFF.